These 24 T cell receptor beta chains were all obtained from the same sample, sequenced in a study of CD8+ T cells in alopecia areata. TCR sequencing used cDNA made by reverse transcription of extracted RNA. Sequenced by immunoSEQ multiplex PCR; TCRdb stores in-frame clones only, minus some. The table has around 140,000 clones, 51% seen once. Sample: CD4+ T cells sorted from blood, taken at week 0. These receptors all come from a human donor with alopecia areata.

V and J are TRBV11-2 and TRBJ2-5; D uncertain. The CDR3 is 13 amino acids. Germline V gene lookup returns CDR1 SGHAT and CDR2 FQNNGV. The V and J ends lost 5 bases and 4 bases respectively, with 11 bases between them. The CDR3 DNA follows: TGTGCCAGCAGCAAAGACCGCGGAGAGACCCAGTACTTC. It encodes CASSKDRGETQYF.

The chain combines TRBV30 with TRBJ1-1; unclear D gene. The germline V and J ends were trimmed by 2 bases and 2 bases, with 9 bases remaining between them. CDR3 length: 13 amino acids. In germline, CDR1 is GTSNPN, CDR2 SVGIG (reference sequence). CDR3 amino acids: CAWSSGLNTEAFF. CDR3 nucleotides: TGTGCCTGGAGTAGTGGTCTTAACACTGAAGCTTTCTTT. Combining the CDR3 with reference TRBV30 and TRBJ1-1 gives the whole variable domain SQTIHQWPATLVQPVGSPLSLECTVEGTSNPNLYWYRQAAGRGLQLLFYSVGIGQISSEVPQNLSASRPQDRQFILSSKKLLLSDSGFYLCAWSSGLNTEAFFGQGTRLTVV.

This clone was seen only once. This sequence joins TRBV18 and TRBJ2-1; 7 nucleotides align to TRBD2. Germline V gene data show CDR1 as KGHSH and CDR2 as LQKENI. CDR3 length: 13 residues. With 4 bases clipped from V and 7 bases from J, the junction kept 4 bases outside the gene matches. Here the CDR3 DNA reads TGTGCCAGCTCACTCCAAGCGGGGAATGAGCAGTTCTTC. Its translation: CASSLQAGNEQFF. The full variable domain, rest sourced from reference TRBV18 and TRBJ2-1, is NAGVMQNPRHLVRRRGQEARLRCSPMKGHSHVYWYRQLPEEGLKFMVYLQKENIIDESGMPKERFSAEFPKEGPSILRIQQVVRGDSAAYFCASSLQAGNEQFFGPGTRLTVL.

The gene calls are TRBV7-2 and TRBJ2-3, with a possible D match to TRBD2 (6 bases). The germline V gene has CDR1 SGHTA and CDR2 FQGNSA. The V gene lost 0 bases and the J gene lost 4 bases, with 11 bases spanning the gap. The CDR3 is 15 residues long. The CDR3 nucleotides read TGTGCCAGCAGCTTAGCCCCGGGAGACGCAGATACGCAGTATTTT. Protein product: CASSLAPGDADTQYF. Together with reference TRBV7-2 and TRBJ2-3, the CDR3 gives the full variable domain: GAGVSQSPSNKVTEKGKDVELRCDPISGHTALYWYRQSLGQGLEFLIYFQGNSAPDKSGLPSDRFSAERTGGSVSTLTIQRTQQEDSAVYLCASSLAPGDADTQYFGPGTRLTVL.

This clone was seen more than once but under ten times. J is TRBJ1-2 and V is TRBV30, with TRBD1 matching 7 bases. This CDR3 contains 13 residues. Germline CDR1 is GTSNPN and CDR2 is SVGIG (reference sequence). V lost 2 bases to trimming and J lost 3 bases; unmatched junction nucleotides: 3. The CDR3 spells CAWSRTGDYGYTF. CDR3 bases: TGTGCCTGGAGTAGGACAGGCGACTATGGCTACACCTTC.

The genes are TRBV5-1 and TRBJ2-7, with D hard to call. The V end lost 0 bases, the J end lost 1 base, and 8 bases lay between the germline ends. Germline CDR1 SGHRS, CDR2 YFSETQ. The CDR3 is 14 residues long. In DNA, the CDR3 is TGCGCCAGCAGCTTGGCAGGTGGATCCTACGAGCAGTACTTC. Translated, it gives CASSLAGGSYEQYF.

The chain links TRBV29-1 to TRBJ2-7; a weak D match, TRBD2 (6 bases). The CDR3 is 15 amino acids. The germline gives CDR1 SQVTM, CDR2 ANQGSEA. Trimming pared 5 bases from V and 2 bases from J, leaving 19 bases between. The CDR3 nucleotides read TGCAGCGTTCAGACCCGGGACTCCCGCCCCTACGAGCAGTACTTC. It yields the protein CSVQTRDSRPYEQYF.

V gene TRBV28 combines with J gene TRBJ1-5; 8 nucleotides line up with TRBD1. This CDR3 region has 15 residues. V lost 7 bases and J lost 6; bases outside the gene matches: 11. Germline V gene data show CDR1 as MDHEN and CDR2 as SYDVKM. The CDR3 spells CASTVLGQGGQPQHF. The CDR3 DNA reads TGTGCCAGCACCGTTTTAGGACAGGGCGGTCAGCCCCAGCATTTT. The full variable domain, rest sourced from reference TRBV28 and TRBJ1-5, is DVKVTQSSRYLVKRTGEKVFLECVQDMDHENMFWYRQDPGLGLRLIYFSYDVKMKEKGDIPEGYSVSREKKERFSLILESASTNQTSMYLCASTVLGQGGQPQHFGDGTRLSIL.

The genes are TRBV7-9 and TRBJ2-2; D is ambiguous. This CDR3 contains 13 residues. Trimming shortened V by 1 base and J by 4 bases, and 4 bases separated the two germline ends. Per germline, CDR1 SEHNR and CDR2 FQNEAQ (reference sequence). As DNA, the CDR3 is TGTGCCAGCAGCTTAGACTTCACCGGGGAGCTGTTTTTT. Translating it yields CASSLDFTGELFF.

This clone appeared a few times. The V gene is TRBV25-1, the J gene TRBJ2-5, with D perhaps TRBD1 (6 bases). CDR1 and CDR2 from the germline V gene are MGHDK and SYGVNS. V was cut by 5 bases and J by 4 bases, with 14 bases left in between. The CDR3 is made up of 14 amino acids. The CDR3 reads CASSPQGITETQYF. In nucleotides, the CDR3 is TGTGCCAGCAGTCCGCAGGGGATAACAGAGACCCAGTACTTC.

The chain has TRBV28 and TRBJ1-1; D gene uncertain. Germline CDR1 is MDHEN and CDR2 is SYDVKM. Trimming took off 8 bases at V and 0 bases at J, with 10 bases between the two ends. The CDR3 has 13 amino acids. CDR3 loop: CASQPPMNTEAFF. CDR3 nucleotides: TGTGCCAGCCAACCTCCGATGAACACTGAAGCTTTCTTT.

This clone is a singleton in its sample. The rearrangement joins TRBV2 to TRBJ2-7, with D unresolved. CDR3 size: 11 residues. V dropped 7 bases and J dropped 0 bases, with 4 bases sitting between them. Germline V CDR1 and CDR2: SNHLY, FYNNEI. In DNA, the CDR3 is TGTGCCAGCATGGGCTCCTACGAGCAGTACTTC. This encodes CASMGSYEQYF.

V gene TRBV7-9 combines with J gene TRBJ1-5; 8 bases are shared with TRBD1. Germline V CDR1 and CDR2: SEHNR, FQNEAQ (reference sequence). V dropped 5 bases and J dropped 4; count of bases not matched to a gene: 4. The CDR3 length is 14 residues. CDR3 coding DNA: TGTGCCAGCAGCCTCCAGGGGGCGAATCAGCCCCAGCATTTT. Its translation is CASSLQGANQPQHF.

The chain recombines TRBV30 with TRBJ2-1; 13 bases line up with TRBD2. The CDR3 length is 14 residues. Germline V gene data show CDR1 as GTSNPN and CDR2 as SVGIG (reference sequence). The junction had 5 bases not matched to a gene; V was cut back by 5 bases and J by 7 bases. CDR3 protein: CAWATSGRWNEQFF. The CDR3 DNA reads TGTGCCTGGGCGACTAGCGGGAGGTGGAATGAGCAGTTCTTC.

This clone appeared a few times. The chain uses TRBV28 and TRBJ2-2; D uncertain. The length of the CDR3 is 13 residues. The germline V gene has CDR1 MDHEN and CDR2 SYDVKM. Trimming took 7 bases from V and 4 from J, leaving 10 bases between them. The CDR3, as DNA: TGTGCCAGCAAGGAGTCGAGCACCGGGGAGCTGTTTTTT. It is translated as CASKESSTGELFF.

CDR3: CASSPRTGLTFHHGYTF. The CDR3 DNA sequence: TGTGCCAGCAGCCCAAGGACAGGCTTAACATTTCACCATGGCTACACCTTC. The gene calls are TRBV9 and TRBJ1-2; 7 nucleotides align to TRBD1. With 4 bases clipped from V and 6 bases from J, the junction kept 18 bases outside the gene matches. Germline V lookup: CDR1 SGDLS, CDR2 YYNGEE. The CDR3 totals 17 residues.

V is TRBV29-1 and J is TRBJ2-2; tentative D call: TRBD1 (6 bases). Trimming stripped 5 bases from V and 1 base from J, with 11 bases between. CDR1 and CDR2 from the germline V gene are SQVTM and ANQGSEA. This CDR3 contains 14 residues. The CDR3 reads CSVFWDKNTGELFF. Written as DNA, the CDR3 is TGCAGCGTTTTCTGGGACAAGAACACCGGGGAGCTGTTTTTT.

This chain links TRBV25-1 with TRBJ2-3, with 7 bases that match TRBD1. J gave up 3 bases and V 2 bases, and 8 bases lay outside the gene matches. Germline CDR1 and CDR2: MGHDK and SYGVNS. CDR3 length: 16 amino acids. CDR3 nucleotide sequence: TGTGCCAGCAGTGAACCCGCAGGGGGAGTGACAGATACGCAGTATTTT. It yields the protein CASSEPAGGVTDTQYF.

The gene calls are TRBV7-9 and TRBJ2-5, with D maybe TRBD2 (6 bases). Looked up from germline, CDR1 is SEHNR and CDR2 is FQNEAQ (reference sequence). The CDR3 covers 14 residues. V was trimmed by 3 bases and J by 5 bases, leaving 13 bases between them. CDR3: CASSFPGVGETQYF. The CDR3 nucleotides read TGTGCCAGCAGCTTTCCGGGGGTTGGGGAGACCCAGTACTTC.

With regard to this clone: The identical CDR3 is also encoded by other nucleotide sequences in the sample. The genes are TRBV29-1 and TRBJ2-5; 15 nucleotides agree with TRBD2. The V and J ends lost 6 bases and 4 bases, in that order; junction bases with no gene match: 0. The CDR3 has 13 amino acids. CDR1 is SQVTM, CDR2 ANQGSEA, per germline. The CDR3 region is CSVGLAGGETQYF. The DNA of the CDR3 is TGCAGCGTGGGACTAGCGGGAGGAGAGACCCAGTACTTC.

This clone was seen a single time. The rearrangement links TRBV9 to TRBJ2-7; D unresolved. CDR1 and CDR2 from the germline V gene are SGDLS and YYNGEE. V was pared by 7 bases and J by 0 bases, with 8 bases between. The CDR3 extends over 12 amino acids. The CDR3 region has the DNA TGTGCCAGCGCCGGAAGCTCCTACGAGCAGTACTTC. Translation gives CASAGSSYEQYF.

The CDR3 sequence is CASSQFLTRKLTYEQYF. For the CDR3, the DNA is TGCGCCAGCAGTCAATTTCTTACCCGGAAACTTACCTACGAGCAGTACTTC. This chain joins TRBV23-1 and TRBJ2-7; D is undetermined. TRBV23-1 is known as an ORF, though its function is uncertain. Trimming stripped 1 base from V and 2 bases from J, with 18 bases between. This CDR3 region has 17 residues.

This clone was observed a handful of times. V is TRBV2 and J is TRBJ2-7; a possible D gene is TRBD2 (6 bases). V dropped 6 bases and J dropped 6 bases, with 9 bases sitting between them. This CDR3 spans 11 amino acids. Germline loops: CDR1 SNHLY, CDR2 FYNNEI. The CDR3 region has the DNA TGTGCCAGCAGGATGGGGGGCGAGCAGTACTTC. Its protein product is CASRMGGEQYF.

This clone was picked up one time. The CDR3 DNA is TGCAGCGCTACAGGGCCCCAAGAGACCCAGTACTTC. Translation: CSATGPQETQYF. The genes are TRBV29-1 and TRBJ2-5; D is perhaps TRBD1 (6 bases). The CDR3 extends over 12 amino acids. The V and J ends lost 7 bases and 1 base respectively, with 10 bases between them. CDR1 and CDR2 (germline): SQVTM, ANQGSEA.